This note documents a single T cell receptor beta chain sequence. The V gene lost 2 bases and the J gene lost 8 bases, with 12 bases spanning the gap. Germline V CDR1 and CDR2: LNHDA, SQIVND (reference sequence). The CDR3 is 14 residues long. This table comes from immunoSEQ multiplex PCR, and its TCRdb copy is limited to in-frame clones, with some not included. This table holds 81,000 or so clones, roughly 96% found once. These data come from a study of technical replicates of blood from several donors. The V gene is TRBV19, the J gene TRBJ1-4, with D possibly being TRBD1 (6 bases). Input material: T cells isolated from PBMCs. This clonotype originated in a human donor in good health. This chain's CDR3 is CASSIPPTGEKLFF. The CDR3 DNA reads TGTGCCAGTAGTATACCTCCTACAGGGGAAAAACTGTTTTTT.